Below, 17 T cell receptor beta chains from the same sample are listed, as sequenced in a study of vaccination and CD4 T cells after COVID-19. These TCRs are of unknown antigen specificity. Sequencing of cultured CD4+ T cell DNA used the Oncomine TCR Beta short-read assay. MiXCR, applied by TCRdb to the PCR reads, yields one record per CDR3 protein. The sample comprises more than 9,000 distinct CDR3 sequences, 64% of which are singletons, and 34% rests with the top ten. This sample's treatment: roughly 10-day PBMC culture with coronavirus spike peptide pools or control peptides (ViraFEST assay). Sequencing used CD4+ T cells from blood, cultured in vitro. These receptors were obtained from a human donor who had recovered from COVID-19.

The chain has TRBV4-1 and TRBJ2-2; no definite D call. V lost 4 bases to trimming and J lost 6 bases, with 15 bases between them. The CDR3 contains 15 residues. Germline CDR1 reads MGHRA; CDR2 reads YSYEKL. The CDR3 region is CASSPSLGYPGELFF. The CDR3 nucleotides read TGCGCCAGCAGCCCAAGTCTGGGTTATCCCGGGGAGCTGTTTTTT.

The genes are TRBV7-9 and TRBJ1-2, with TRBD1 matching 12 bases. Germline CDR1 and CDR2: SEHNR and FQNEAQ (reference sequence). The CDR3 consists of 15 residues. Trimming took 2 bases from V and 6 from J; bases not matched to a gene: 4. The CDR3 sequence is CASSLTGTGGHGYTF. The DNA for the CDR3 is TGTGCCAGCAGCTTAACTGGGACAGGGGGCCATGGCTACACCTTC.

V is TRBV7-3 and J is TRBJ2-1; possibly TRBD1 for D (6 bases). Trimming shortened V by 1 base and J by 1 base, and 20 bases separated the two germline ends. CDR3 size: 19 residues. The germline V gene encodes CDR1 SGHTA and CDR2 FQGTGA. The CDR3 region has the DNA TGTGCCAGCAGCTTAAGGGGGCCAACTGCGGCCGGGTCCTACAATGAGCAGTTCTTC. Translating it yields CASSLRGPTAAGSYNEQFF.

This chain joins TRBV15 and TRBJ2-7; D not certain. The V end was cut by 5 bases, the J end by 3 bases, with 11 bases between. This CDR3 comprises 13 residues. The V gene's germline CDR1 is LNHNV and CDR2 YYDKDF (reference sequence). The CDR3 loop reads CATSVKEGYEQYF. CDR3 DNA sequence: TGTGCCACCAGCGTCAAGGAAGGCTACGAGCAGTACTTC.

The J gene is TRBJ2-5, the V gene TRBV6-2 or TRBV6-3; 10 bases are shared with TRBD1. The CDR3 has 12 residues. Germline V CDR1 and CDR2: MNHEY, SVGEGT. Germline trimming cut 8 bases from V and 4 bases from J; bases unmatched to any gene: 1. The CDR3 region is CASRQGAETQYF. DNA of the CDR3: TGTGCCAGCCGACAGGGGGCAGAGACCCAGTACTTC.

This chain joins TRBV18 and TRBJ1-1; D is possibly TRBD1 (6 bases). The germline CDR1 and CDR2 sequences are KGHSH and LQKENI. The CDR3 is 13 amino acids. Trimming shortened V by 6 bases and J by 3 bases, and 11 bases separated the two germline ends. DNA of the CDR3: TGTGCCAGCTCGCAGGGGCCGTACACTGAAGCTTTCTTT. As protein: CASSQGPYTEAFF.

The chain links TRBV7-8 to TRBJ2-1; D remains ambiguous. Germline CDR1 and CDR2: SGHVS and FQNEAQ. V was shortened by 6 bases and J by 8 bases, with 14 bases between the two germline ends. The CDR3 is made up of 13 amino acids. The CDR3 sequence is CASRNRQFDEQFF. Here the CDR3 DNA reads TGTGCCAGCAGGAATAGGCAGTTTGATGAGCAGTTCTTC.

This clonotype was detected only once. This CDR3 is CSARPGLATGELFF. CDR3 DNA sequence: TGCAGTGCCCGACCGGGACTGGCAACCGGGGAGCTGTTTTTT. The chain uses TRBV20-1 and TRBJ2-2; D might be TRBD2 (6 bases). V lost 6 bases and J 5 bases, leaving 16 bases between the germline ends. This CDR3 is built from 14 residues. CDR1 is DFQATT and CDR2 is SNEGSKA in the germline V gene (reference sequence).

The gene calls are TRBV7-2 and TRBJ2-5; 7 bases align to TRBD1. The CDR3 is made up of 14 amino acids. Germline CDR1 and CDR2: SGHTA and FQGNSA. Losses at the gene ends were 2 bases for V and 3 bases for J; bases not matched to a gene: 3. The CDR3 sequence is CASSLMGTEETQYF. For the CDR3, the DNA is TGTGCCAGCAGCTTAATGGGGACAGAAGAGACCCAGTACTTC.

The chain couples TRBV20-1 to TRBJ1-2; possibly TRBD1 for D (6 bases). V was trimmed by 0 bases and J by 2 bases, leaving 31 bases between them. CDR3 length: 21 residues. Per germline, CDR1 DFQATT and CDR2 SNEGSKA (reference sequence). CDR3 coding DNA: TGCAGTGCTAGAGAACGACCGACTGACAGGCCTCCCTTAGCTACGAACTATGGCTACACCTTC. It yields the protein CSARERPTDRPPLATNYGYTF.

This chain joins TRBV2 and TRBJ1-1, with a weak D call TRBD1 (6 bases). Per germline, CDR1 SNHLY and CDR2 FYNNEI. V was shortened by 7 bases and J by 11 bases, with 20 bases between the two germline ends. The CDR3 spans 13 residues. CDR3 sequence reads: CASIQGLRAWAFF. In nucleotides, the CDR3 is TGTGCCAGCATCCAGGGGCTCCGGGCGTGGGCTTTCTTT.

This chain joins TRBV20-1 and TRBJ2-1; 9 bases align to TRBD2. This CDR3 comprises 16 residues. Germline CDR1 and CDR2: DFQATT and SNEGSKA (reference sequence). V was clipped by 6 bases and J by 4 bases; unmatched bases: 13. DNA for the CDR3: TGCAGTGCCATCGGGCTAGCGGGATCTATATACAATGAGCAGTTCTTC. Its translation is CSAIGLAGSIYNEQFF.

This clonotype appeared a single time. V gene TRBV7-2 combines with J gene TRBJ1-2; D possibly corresponds to TRBD1 (5 bases). Germline V gene data show CDR1 as SGHTA and CDR2 as FQGNSA. The CDR3 has 14 residues. The germline V and J ends were trimmed by 5 bases and 4 bases, with 14 bases remaining between them. The DNA of the CDR3 is TGTGCCAGCAGCACCAACCCGGGGGGCTATGGCTACACCTTC. This gives the protein CASSTNPGGYGYTF. Filled out from reference TRBV7-2 and TRBJ1-2, the complete variable domain reads GAGVSQSPSNKVTEKGKDVELRCDPISGHTALYWYRQSLGQGLEFLIYFQGNSAPDKSGLPSDRFSAERTGGSVSTLTIQRTQQEDSAVYLCASSTNPGGYGYTFGSGTRLTVV.

The CDR3 spells CSARGKFGTDTQYF. For the CDR3, the DNA is TGCAGTGCTCGGGGGAAGTTTGGCACAGATACGCAGTATTTT. The chain links TRBV20-1 to TRBJ2-3, with D perhaps matching TRBD2 (6 bases). CDR1 and CDR2 from the germline V gene are DFQATT and SNEGSKA (reference sequence). This CDR3 is built from 14 residues. V lost 5 bases, J lost 1 base, and 13 bases lay in between.

About this clonotype: A junction boundary mismatches the germline segment, possibly from a read error. J is TRBJ1-1 and V is TRBV14, with 7 bases aligning to TRBD1. Looked up from germline, CDR1 is SGHDN and CDR2 is FVKESK. The CDR3 spans 13 residues. This CDR3 reads CASSQTRGLKALF. In nucleotides, the CDR3 is TGTGCCAGCAGCCAAACAAGGGGGCTAAAAGCTCTCTTT.

The gene calls are TRBV7-9 and TRBJ1-6, with 8 bases aligning to TRBD1. V lost 6 bases, J lost 4 bases, and 8 bases stayed unmatched. The CDR3 contains 16 residues. The germline V gene has CDR1 SEHNR and CDR2 FQNEAQ (reference sequence). The CDR3 DNA reads as TGTGCCAGCAGTTCTCTCTGGACAGGGTATAATTCACCCCTCCACTTT. Translated, it gives CASSSLWTGYNSPLHF.

The rearrangement uses TRBV28 and TRBJ1-4; D perhaps matches TRBD1 (5 bases). V was shortened by 7 bases and J by 8 bases, with 17 bases between the two germline ends. The CDR3 sequence is 14 residues long. Germline V gives CDR1 MDHEN, CDR2 SYDVKM. The CDR3 here is CASTPPGAGEKLFF. DNA of the CDR3: TGTGCCAGCACCCCCCCTGGGGCTGGAGAAAAACTGTTTTTT.